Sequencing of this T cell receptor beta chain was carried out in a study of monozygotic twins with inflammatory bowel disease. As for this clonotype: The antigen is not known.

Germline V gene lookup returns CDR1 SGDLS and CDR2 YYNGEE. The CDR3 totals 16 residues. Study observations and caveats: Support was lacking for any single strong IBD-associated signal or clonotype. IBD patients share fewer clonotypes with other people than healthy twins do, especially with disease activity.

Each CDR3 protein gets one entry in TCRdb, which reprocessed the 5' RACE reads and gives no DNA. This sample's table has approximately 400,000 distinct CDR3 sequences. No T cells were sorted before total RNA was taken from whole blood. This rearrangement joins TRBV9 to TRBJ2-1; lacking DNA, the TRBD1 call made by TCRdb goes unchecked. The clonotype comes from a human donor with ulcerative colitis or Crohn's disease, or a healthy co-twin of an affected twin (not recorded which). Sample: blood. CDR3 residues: CASSAGQGASHNEQFF.